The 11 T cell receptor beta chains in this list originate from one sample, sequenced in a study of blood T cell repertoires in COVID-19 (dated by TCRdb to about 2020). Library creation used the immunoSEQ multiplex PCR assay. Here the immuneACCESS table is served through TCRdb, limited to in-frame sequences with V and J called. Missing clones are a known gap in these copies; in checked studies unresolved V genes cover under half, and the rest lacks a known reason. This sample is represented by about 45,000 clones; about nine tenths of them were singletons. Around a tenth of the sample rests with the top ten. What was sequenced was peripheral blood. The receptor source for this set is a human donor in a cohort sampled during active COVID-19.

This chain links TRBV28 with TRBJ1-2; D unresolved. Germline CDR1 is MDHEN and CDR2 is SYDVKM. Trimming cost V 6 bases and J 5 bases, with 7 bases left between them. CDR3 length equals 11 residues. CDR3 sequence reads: CASSGGYGYTF. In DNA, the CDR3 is TGTGCCAGCAGCGGCGGTTATGGCTACACCTTC.

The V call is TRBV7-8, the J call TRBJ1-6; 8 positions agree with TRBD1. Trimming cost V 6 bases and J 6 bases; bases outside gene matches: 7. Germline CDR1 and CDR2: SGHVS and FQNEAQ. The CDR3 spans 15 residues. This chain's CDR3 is CASSRLDRGNSPLHF. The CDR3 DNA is TGTGCCAGCAGTCGGCTAGACAGGGGTAATTCACCCCTCCACTTT.

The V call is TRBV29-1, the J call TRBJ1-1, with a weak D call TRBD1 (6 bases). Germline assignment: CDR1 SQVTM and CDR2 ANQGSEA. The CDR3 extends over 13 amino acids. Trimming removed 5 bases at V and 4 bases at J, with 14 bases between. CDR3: CSVCYRVSTEAFF. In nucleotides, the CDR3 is TGCAGCGTTTGCTACAGGGTCAGCACTGAAGCTTTCTTT.

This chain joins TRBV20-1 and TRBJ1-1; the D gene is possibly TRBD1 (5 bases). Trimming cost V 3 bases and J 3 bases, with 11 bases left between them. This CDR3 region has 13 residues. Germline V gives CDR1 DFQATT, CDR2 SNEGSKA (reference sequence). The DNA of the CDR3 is TGCAGTGCTAGTCCCAGGGTTGACACTGAAGCTTTCTTT. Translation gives CSASPRVDTEAFF.

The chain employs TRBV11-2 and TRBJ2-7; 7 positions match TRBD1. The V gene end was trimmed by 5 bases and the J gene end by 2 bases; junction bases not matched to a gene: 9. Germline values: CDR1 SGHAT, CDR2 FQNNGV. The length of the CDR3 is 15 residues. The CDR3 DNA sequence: TGTGCCAGCAGCCATTCCGGGACAGCTCCCTACGAGCAGTACTTC. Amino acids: CASSHSGTAPYEQYF. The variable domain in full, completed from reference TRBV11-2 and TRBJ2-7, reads EAGVAQSPRYKIIEKRQSVAFWCNPISGHATLYWYQQILGQGPKLLIQFQNNGVVDDSQLPKDRFSAERLKGVDSTLKIQPAKLEDSAVYLCASSHSGTAPYEQYFGPGTRLTVT.

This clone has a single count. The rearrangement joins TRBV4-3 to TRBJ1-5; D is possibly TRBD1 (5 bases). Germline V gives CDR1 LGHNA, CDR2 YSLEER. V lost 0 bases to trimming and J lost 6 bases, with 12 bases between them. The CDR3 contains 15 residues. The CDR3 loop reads CASSQDSQGSQPQHF. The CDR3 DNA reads TGCGCCAGCAGCCAAGATTCTCAGGGAAGTCAGCCCCAGCATTTT.

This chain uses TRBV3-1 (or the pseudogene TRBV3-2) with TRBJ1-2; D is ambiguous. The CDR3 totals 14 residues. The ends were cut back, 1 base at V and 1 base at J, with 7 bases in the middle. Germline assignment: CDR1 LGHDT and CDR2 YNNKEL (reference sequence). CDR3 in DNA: TGTGCCAGCAGCCAAGTAAACAGTAACTATGGCTACACCTTC. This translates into CASSQVNSNYGYTF.

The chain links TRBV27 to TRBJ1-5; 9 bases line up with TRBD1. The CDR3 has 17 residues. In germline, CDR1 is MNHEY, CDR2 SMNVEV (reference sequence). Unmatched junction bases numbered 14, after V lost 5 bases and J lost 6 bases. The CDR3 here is CASSTGQGAIVGQPQHF. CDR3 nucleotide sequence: TGTGCCAGCAGTACGGGACAGGGTGCGATTGTGGGTCAGCCCCAGCATTTT.

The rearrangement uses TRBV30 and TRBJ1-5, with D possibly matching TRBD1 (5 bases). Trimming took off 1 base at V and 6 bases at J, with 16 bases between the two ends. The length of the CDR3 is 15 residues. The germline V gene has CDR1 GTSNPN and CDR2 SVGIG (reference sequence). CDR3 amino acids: CAWSEKDTPSQPQHF. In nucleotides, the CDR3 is TGTGCCTGGAGTGAAAAGGACACACCGTCTCAGCCCCAGCATTTT.

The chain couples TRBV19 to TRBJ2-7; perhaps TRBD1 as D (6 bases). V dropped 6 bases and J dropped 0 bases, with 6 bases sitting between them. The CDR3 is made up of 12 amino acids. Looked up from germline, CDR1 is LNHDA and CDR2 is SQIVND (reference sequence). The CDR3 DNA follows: TGTGCCAGTAGGGGGGCCTCCTACGAGCAGTACTTC. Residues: CASRGASYEQYF. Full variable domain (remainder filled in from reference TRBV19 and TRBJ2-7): DGGITQSPKYLFRKEGQNVTLSCEQNLNHDAMYWYRQDPGQGLRLIYYSQIVNDFQKGDIAEGYSVSREKKESFPLTVTSAQKNPTAFYLCASRGASYEQYFGPGTRLTVT.

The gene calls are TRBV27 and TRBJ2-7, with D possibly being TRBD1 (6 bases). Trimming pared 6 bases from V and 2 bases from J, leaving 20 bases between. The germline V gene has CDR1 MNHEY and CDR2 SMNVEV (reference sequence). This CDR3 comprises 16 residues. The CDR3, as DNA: TGTGCCAGCAGCGGAGGACAGTCAATAGATACCTACGAGCAGTACTTC. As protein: CASSGGQSIDTYEQYF.